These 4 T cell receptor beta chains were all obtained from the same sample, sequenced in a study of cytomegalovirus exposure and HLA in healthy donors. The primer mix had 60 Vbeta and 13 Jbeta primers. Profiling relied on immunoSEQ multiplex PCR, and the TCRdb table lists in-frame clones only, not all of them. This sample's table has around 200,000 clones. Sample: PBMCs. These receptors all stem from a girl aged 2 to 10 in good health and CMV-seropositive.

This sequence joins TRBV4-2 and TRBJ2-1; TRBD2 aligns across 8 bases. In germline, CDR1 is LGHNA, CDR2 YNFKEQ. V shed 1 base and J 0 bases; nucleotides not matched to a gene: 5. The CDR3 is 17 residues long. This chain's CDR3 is CASSQGDGTSSYNEQFF. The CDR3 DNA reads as TGTGCCAGCAGCCAAGGAGACGGGACTAGCTCCTACAATGAGCAGTTCTTC.

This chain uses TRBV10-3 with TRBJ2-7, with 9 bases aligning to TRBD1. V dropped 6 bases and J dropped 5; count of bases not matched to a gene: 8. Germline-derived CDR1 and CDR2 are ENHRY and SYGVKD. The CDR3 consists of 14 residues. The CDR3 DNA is TGTGCCATCAGATCCCGGGACAGGGAGGACGAGCAGTACTTC. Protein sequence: CAIRSRDREDEQYF.

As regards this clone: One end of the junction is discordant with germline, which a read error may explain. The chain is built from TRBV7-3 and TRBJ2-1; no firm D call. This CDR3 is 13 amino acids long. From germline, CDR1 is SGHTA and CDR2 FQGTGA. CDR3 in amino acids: CASSLGSHNEQFF. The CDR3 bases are TGTGCCAGCAGCTTGGGCTCCCACAATGAGCAGTTCTTC. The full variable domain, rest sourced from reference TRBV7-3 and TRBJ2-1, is GAGVSQTPSNKVTEKGKYVELRCDPISGHTALYWYRQSLGQGPEFLIYFQGTGAADDSGLPNDRFFAVRPEGSVSTLKIQRTERGDSAVYLCASSLGSHNEQFFGPGTRLTVL.

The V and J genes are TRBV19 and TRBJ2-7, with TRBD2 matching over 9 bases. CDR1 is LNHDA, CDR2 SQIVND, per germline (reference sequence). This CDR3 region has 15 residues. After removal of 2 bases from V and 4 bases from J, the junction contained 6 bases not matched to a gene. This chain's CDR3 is CASSILAGSTYEQYF. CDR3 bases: TGTGCCAGTAGTATACTAGCGGGATCAACTTACGAGCAGTACTTC.